This entry describes one T cell receptor beta chain. This clonotype was counted at least ten times. Its specific antigen is unknown. No per-base quality is available; no much larger clone lies one base away. Sequences LNHDA (CDR1) and SQIVND (CDR2) are obtained from the germline V gene (reference sequence). The CDR3 goes from the cysteine to the phenylalanine over 18 residues. Only CDR3 DNA is held: 54 bases, read in frame from base 1. V and J are trimmed by 4 bases and 0 bases, and the gene matches miss 14 bases of the junction. Each patient had bone marrow sampled at the time of active disease. Bone marrow mononuclear cells were isolated by Ficoll-Hypaque density gradient centrifugation. Myeloma plasma cells were removed and CD138-negative cells were collected by negative selection after labeling with CD138 magnetic microbeads on a MACS separator. Purity of the isolated cells was checked by flow cytometry on an Attune NxT using CD138 antibodies. TRIzol reagent was used to extract total RNA, and a NanoDrop spectrophotometer was used to quantify the extracted RNA. For each patient, paired RNA-seq and IR-seq were run on the CD138-negative bone marrow sample from that patient.

The data derive from a study of read filtering for tumor transcriptome and immune sequencing (dated by TCRdb to 2020 to 2021). Some background on the complete study: The cohort had around 16 male and approximately 13 female patients with a mean age of roughly 70 years, ranging from roughly 47 to 85. By revised international staging, 8 or 9 patients were R-ISS I, under 20 were R-ISS II and 6 or 7 were R-ISS III. After DNase treatment, whole-transcriptome libraries were prepared using the TruSeq RNA Access Library Prep Kit. Per sample, about 4.05 to 11 million TCR-region mapped reads were obtained with IR-seq, compared with only roughly 75 to 1,400 with RNA-seq. The study compared TCR repertoires from targeted immune repertoire sequencing and bulk whole-transcriptome sequencing run on the same bone marrow samples. A main aim was a read-filtering strategy for immune repertoire data, specifically whether clonotypes supported by a single read should be removed. Summary of the overall study and its limitations: Compared with RNA-seq, IR-seq captured clonotypes at much greater depth and more reliably, and a smaller IR-seq throughput was enough to identify most of the shared clonotypes. The sorted CD138-negative fraction was composed of a mixed bone marrow immune population rather than of purified T cells. When single-read clonotypes were removed, the proportions of shared clonotypes in IR-seq and RNA-seq correlated more strongly. In IR-seq, around 80% of clonotypes but approximately 3.8% of total reads were represented by single-read clonotypes, whereas in RNA-seq, about 75% of clonotypes and around 45% of reads were represented by single-read clonotypes.

TCR libraries were constructed from 400 ng RNA using the Immunoverse kit, and molecular barcoded adaptors covering alpha/delta and beta/gamma chains were employed. TCR library preparation was performed with the same RNA that was used for transcriptome sequencing. TCR libraries were sequenced on an Illumina HiSeq 4000 with 2 x 150 cycles. In the source study's methods: MiXCR aligned TCR reads to human V, D, J and C references and assembled the aligned reads into CDR3 clonotypes, with quality filtering and error correction included. Clonotype counts and gene usage diversity were analyzed with the tcR package in R. Raw mapping reads were checked after the RNA-seq reads had been mapped by STAR aligner version 2.5.3a onto the human GRCh37 genome. To test the effect of sequencing depth on detected clonotypes, IR-seq fastq files were randomly downsampled using Seqtk 1.3. TCRdb redid the processing of the public reads, applying fastp at Q25 and MiXCR, and retained in-frame beta chains. Rows with one shared CDR3 protein collapse into an entry with the most common genes and DNA. These V and J calls rely on TCRdb rather than the paper's analysis. Present in this sample are about 28,000 distinct CDR3 sequences, around 14% of which were seen just once. Of the sample, roughly two fifths is held by the ten largest clones.

The sample consisted of a population of CD138-negative cells sorted from bone marrow. Read against the paper, the sample's cell subset or site label means: bone marrow mononuclear cells depleted of CD138+ plasma/myeloma cells by negative magnetic selection. The V and J segments used are TRBV19 and TRBJ2-7, and TRBD2 aligns with 8 junction nucleotides. This clonotype was obtained from a donor aged 40 or over with multiple myeloma. The nucleotide sequence is given as TGTGCCAGTAGTACTCCCCAGTTAGCGGGACTCAACTCCTACGAGCAGTACTTC. Translated, it gives CASSTPQLAGLNSYEQYF.